Presented here are 5 T cell receptor beta chains from one specimen sequenced in a study of T cell responses to AZD1222 COVID-19 vaccine. Here immunoSEQ multiplex PCR was the method, and the copy in TCRdb shows in-frame clones only, minus some. Found here are some 150,000 clones, under 95% of them singletons; the top ten hold 2.8%. Sequences were derived from peripheral blood, sampled on day 0 of MenACWY control vaccination. These TCRs come from an adult in good health.

The chain has TRBV6-1 and TRBJ1-5; TRBD1 aligns across 7 bases. The CDR3 covers 16 residues. V shed 4 bases, J shed 2 bases, and the junction held 8 bases outside the gene matches. Germline V gene data show CDR1 as MNHNS and CDR2 as SASEGT. CDR3 protein: CASSVPRGQGNQPQHF. The CDR3 bases are TGTGCCAGCAGTGTACCCCGTGGACAGGGCAATCAGCCCCAGCATTTT.

This clone showed up just once. This chain uses TRBV3-1 (or the pseudogene TRBV3-2) with TRBJ1-5; 9 positions agree with TRBD1. The CDR3 runs to 16 residues. V lost 1 base to trimming and J lost 11 bases; unmatched junction nucleotides: 12. Germline V CDR1 and CDR2: LGHDT, YNNKEL (reference sequence). The CDR3 reads CASSQGGQGRLVAQHF. The CDR3 nucleotides read TGTGCCAGCAGCCAAGGGGGACAGGGCCGATTAGTGGCCCAGCATTTT.

The chain has TRBV19 and TRBJ1-2; TRBD1 might be the D (6 bases). Trimming cost V 5 bases and J 5 bases, with 21 bases left between them. Germline assignment: CDR1 LNHDA and CDR2 SQIVND (reference sequence). There are 16 residues in the CDR3. CDR3 sequence (DNA): TGTGCCAGTAGTTTCAGGACAGTCGTGACGAGGTATGGCTACACCTTC. Residues: CASSFRTVVTRYGYTF.

The chain carries TRBV7-9 and TRBJ2-7; D gene unclear. CDR1 is SEHNR and CDR2 is FQNEAQ in the germline V gene (reference sequence). The V end lost 0 bases, the J end lost 3 bases, and 6 bases lay between the germline ends. The CDR3 totals 13 residues. This CDR3 reads CASSLASSYEQYF. In DNA, the CDR3 is TGTGCCAGCAGCTTAGCTTCTAGCTACGAGCAGTACTTC.

The V and J genes are TRBV27 and TRBJ2-7, with TRBD2 matching over 7 bases. The CDR3 is made up of 15 amino acids. CDR1 and CDR2 from the germline V gene are MNHEY and SMNVEV (reference sequence). V shed 8 bases, J shed 1 base, and the junction held 11 bases outside the gene matches. The CDR3 sequence is CASRTETSASYEQYF. In DNA form, the CDR3 reads TGTGCCAGCCGCACGGAAACTAGCGCTTCCTACGAGCAGTACTTC.